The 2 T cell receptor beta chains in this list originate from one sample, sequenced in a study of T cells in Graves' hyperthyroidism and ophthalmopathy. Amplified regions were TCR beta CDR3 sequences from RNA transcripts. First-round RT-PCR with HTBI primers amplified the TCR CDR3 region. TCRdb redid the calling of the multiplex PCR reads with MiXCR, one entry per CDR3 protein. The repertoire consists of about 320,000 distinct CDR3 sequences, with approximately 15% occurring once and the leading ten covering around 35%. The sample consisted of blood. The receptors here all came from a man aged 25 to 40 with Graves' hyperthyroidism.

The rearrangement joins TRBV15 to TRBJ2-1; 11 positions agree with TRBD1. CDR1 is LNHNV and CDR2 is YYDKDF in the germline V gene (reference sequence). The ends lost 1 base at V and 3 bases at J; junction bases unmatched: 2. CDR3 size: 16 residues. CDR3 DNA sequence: TGTGCCACCAGCAGAGGAGGGACAGGGGGCTACAATGAGCAGTTCTTC. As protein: CATSRGGTGGYNEQFF.

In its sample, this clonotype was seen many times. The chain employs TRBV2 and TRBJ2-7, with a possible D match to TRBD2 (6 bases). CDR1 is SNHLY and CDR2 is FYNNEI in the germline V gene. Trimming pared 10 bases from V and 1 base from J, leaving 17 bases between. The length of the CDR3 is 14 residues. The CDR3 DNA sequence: TGTGCCACCACACGGGACTTAAGGTCCTACGAGCAGTACTTC. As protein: CATTRDLRSYEQYF.